Listed here are 8 T cell receptor beta chains from one sample, sequenced in a study of beta chain features in type 1 diabetes (dated by TCRdb to the late 2010s). The library was prepared using the immunoSEQ multiplex PCR assay. The High Capacity cDNA Reverse Transcription Kit was used to reverse transcribe all of the isolated RNA, meaning that expressed TCRB transcripts were what got sequenced. TCRdb's version of the immuneACCESS table is confined to in-frame rearrangements and falls short of the full clone set. An unresolved V gene accounts for under half of the shortfall where checked; the remainder is of unknown origin. A total of around 400,000 clones appear in this sample, more than 13% of them only once. The ten biggest clones cover around 0.02% of the sample. The source material was naive CD4+ T cells from blood. Sample cell subset or site, as interpreted from the label and publication: true naive CD4+ T cells. These receptors all stem from a woman between 18 and 29 years old in good health.

The sample holds a few counts of this clone. This rearrangement joins TRBV10-3 to TRBJ2-7; TRBD1 matches 8 bases. The CDR3 consists of 16 residues. The J segment lost 2 bases and the V segment lost 5 bases, leaving 11 bases of the junction unmatched. CDR1 is ENHRY, CDR2 SYGVKD, per germline. The CDR3: CAISTGQGDYTYEQYF. The CDR3 nucleotides read TGTGCCATCAGTACTGGACAGGGCGATTACACCTACGAGCAGTACTTC.

This clone was observed a few times. The rearrangement uses TRBV10-3 and TRBJ2-5; D is possibly TRBD2 (5 bases). Trimming removed 10 bases from V and 0 bases from J, with 12 bases in between. This CDR3 has 13 amino acids. Germline V gene data show CDR1 as ENHRY and CDR2 as SYGVKD. CDR3 sequence (DNA): TGTGCCACCGCGTGGCGGGACCAAGAGACCCAGTACTTC. Translated, it gives CATAWRDQETQYF.

J is TRBJ2-2 and V is TRBV7-9; 9 bases fit TRBD1. V lost 5 bases to trimming and J lost 4 bases; unmatched junction nucleotides: 14. The CDR3 consists of 18 residues. Germline V CDR1 and CDR2: SEHNR, FQNEAQ (reference sequence). CDR3: CASSPRPGTGFSTGELFF. DNA of the CDR3: TGTGCCAGCAGCCCCCGTCCCGGGACAGGGTTTAGCACCGGGGAGCTGTTTTTT.

J is TRBJ1-5 and V is TRBV4-3; 8 nucleotides line up with TRBD1. Germline V gene lookup returns CDR1 LGHNA and CDR2 YSLEER. This CDR3 has 15 residues. The ends lost 4 bases at V and 5 bases at J; junction bases unmatched: 7. CDR3 sequence: CASSRDRIRHQPQHF. The CDR3 bases are TGCGCCAGCAGCCGGGACAGGATACGCCATCAGCCCCAGCATTTT.

The rearrangement uses TRBV7-9 and TRBJ2-4; the D is unclear. CDR1 and CDR2 (germline): SEHNR, FQNEAQ (reference sequence). V was clipped by 1 base and J by 2 bases, with 6 bases between them. CDR3 length equals 14 residues. CDR3 residues: CASSLVYSKNIQYF. Here the CDR3 DNA reads TGTGCCAGCAGCTTAGTGTATTCCAAAAACATTCAGTACTTC. Looking up the rest from reference TRBV7-9 and TRBJ2-4 gives the full variable domain: DTGVSQNPRHKITKRGQNVTFRCDPISEHNRLYWYRQTLGQGPEFLTYFQNEAQLEKSRLLSDRFSAERPKGSFSTLEIQRTEQGDSAMYLCASSLVYSKNIQYFGAGTRLSVL.

This clone turned up a few times. The chain recombines TRBV11-2 with TRBJ2-1; D remains unclear. V dropped 9 bases and J dropped 4 bases, with 16 bases sitting between them. The CDR3 contains 14 residues. Germline V gene lookup returns CDR1 SGHAT and CDR2 FQNNGV. Here the CDR3 DNA reads TGTGCCAGTGACCCGGGTCCCTCATACAATGAGCAGTTCTTC. Amino acids: CASDPGPSYNEQFF.

The V and J genes are TRBV2 and TRBJ1-5; weak D call: TRBD1 (6 bases). The CDR3 contains 15 residues. Germline CDR1 and CDR2: SNHLY and FYNNEI. Trimming took 3 bases from V and 7 from J, leaving 16 bases between them. CDR3 residues: CASSDSGVGLQPQHF. CDR3 DNA: TGTGCCAGCAGTGACTCAGGGGTGGGGTTACAGCCCCAGCATTTT.

This clone was seen only a few times. This chain uses TRBV20-1 with TRBJ2-1; a possible D gene is TRBD2 (5 bases). This CDR3 spans 11 amino acids. V lost 6 bases and J 12 bases, leaving 15 bases between the germline ends. Germline V gene data show CDR1 as DFQATT and CDR2 as SNEGSKA (reference sequence). The CDR3 loop reads CSAPIRDRQFF. In nucleotides, the CDR3 is TGCAGTGCGCCGATCCGGGATCGGCAGTTCTTC.